This TCR beta chain was retrieved from a study of memory CD4+ T cells and cytomegalovirus serostatus. Study at large: This sample comes from healthy Belgian adults, about 10 CMV seropositive, about 25 seronegative. Study-wide results and limits: The CMV-associated TCR signature appears largely within the CD4+ memory repertoire.

Profiling relied on immunoSEQ multiplex PCR, and the TCRdb table lists in-frame clones only, not all of them. The sample records around 60,000 clones, around 82% being singletons. The sort gate was single viable CD3+CD4+CD8-CD45RO+ cells for memory CD4+ T cells. CMV serostatus came from serum IgG against pp150, pp28, p38, p52. As concerns this clone: Antigen specificity is unknown.

Sequencing was done on a sample of memory CD4+ T cells from blood. The TCR was taken from an adult in good health and CMV-seronegative. Some clones in this sample may be carry-over from other donors' samples.

The CDR3 bases are TGTGCCATCAGCGGGACAGTAATTAGAGGAGCTTTCTTT. Translated, it gives CAISGTVIRGAFF. The gene calls are TRBV10-3 and TRBJ1-1; 7 positions agree with TRBD1. Germline V CDR1 and CDR2: ENHRY, SYGVKD. V gave up 6 bases and J gave up 10 bases; unmatched junction bases: 11. The CDR3 length is 13 residues.